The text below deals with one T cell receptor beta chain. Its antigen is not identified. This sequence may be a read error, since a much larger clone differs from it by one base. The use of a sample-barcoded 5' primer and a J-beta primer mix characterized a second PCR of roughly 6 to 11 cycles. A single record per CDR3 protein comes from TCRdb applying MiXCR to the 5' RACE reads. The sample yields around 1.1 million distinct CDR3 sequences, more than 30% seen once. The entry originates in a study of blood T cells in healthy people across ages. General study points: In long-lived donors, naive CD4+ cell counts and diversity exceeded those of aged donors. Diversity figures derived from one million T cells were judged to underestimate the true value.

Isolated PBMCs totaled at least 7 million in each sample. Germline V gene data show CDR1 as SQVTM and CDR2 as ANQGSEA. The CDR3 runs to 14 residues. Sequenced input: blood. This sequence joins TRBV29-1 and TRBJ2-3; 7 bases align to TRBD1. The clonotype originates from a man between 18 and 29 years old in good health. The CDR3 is CSVVHRGSTDRQYF. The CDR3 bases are TGCAGCGTTGTCCACAGGGGCAGCACAGATAGGCAGTATTTT.